Each of the 15 T cell receptor beta chains below was sequenced from the same sample in a study of blood T cell repertoires in COVID-19 (dated by TCRdb to the early 2020s). The library was generated by the immunoSEQ multiplex PCR assay. TCRdb's version of the immuneACCESS table is confined to in-frame rearrangements and falls short of the full clone set. An unresolved V gene accounts for under half of the shortfall where checked; the remainder is of unknown origin. The sample table holds 90,000 to 120,000 clones, of which roughly 84% were seen once. The ten largest clones add up to more than 4% of the sample. The source material was peripheral blood. Source of these receptors: a human donor in a cohort sampled during active COVID-19.

The V and J genes are TRBV7-3 and TRBJ1-1, with D unclear. The CDR3 totals 14 residues. Trimming took 0 bases from V and 0 from J, leaving 5 bases between them. Germline assignment: CDR1 SGHTA and CDR2 FQGTGA. In DNA form, the CDR3 reads TGTGCCAGCAGCTTAACCGAGGTGAACACTGAAGCTTTCTTT. Translated, it gives CASSLTEVNTEAFF. Full variable domain (missing parts from reference TRBV7-3 and TRBJ1-1): GAGVSQTPSNKVTEKGKYVELRCDPISGHTALYWYRQSLGQGPEFLIYFQGTGAADDSGLPNDRFFAVRPEGSVSTLKIQRTERGDSAVYLCASSLTEVNTEAFFGQGTRLTVV.

The chain combines TRBV30 with TRBJ2-7, with a weak D call TRBD2 (6 bases). CDR3 size: 15 residues. Trimming took 3 bases from V and 7 from J, leaving 22 bases between them. Germline assignment: CDR1 GTSNPN and CDR2 SVGIG (reference sequence). In DNA, the CDR3 is TGTGCCTGGAGGGGGCTAGCGCACGGGGTCGGGGAGCAGTACTTC. Translation gives CAWRGLAHGVGEQYF.

The chain employs TRBV7-2 and TRBJ2-7; 10 bases are shared with TRBD2. V lost 3 bases to trimming and J lost 3 bases; unmatched junction nucleotides: 8. This CDR3 spans 16 amino acids. Germline-derived CDR1 and CDR2 are SGHTA and FQGNSA. CDR3 coding DNA: TGTGCCAGCAGCTTCGCCTTAGCGGGAGGTCTCTACGAGCAGTACTTC. Protein sequence: CASSFALAGGLYEQYF. Using reference TRBV7-2 and TRBJ2-7 for the parts outside the CDR3, the full variable domain is GAGVSQSPSNKVTEKGKDVELRCDPISGHTALYWYRQSLGQGLEFLIYFQGNSAPDKSGLPSDRFSAERTGGSVSTLTIQRTQQEDSAVYLCASSFALAGGLYEQYFGPGTRLTVT.

V and J are TRBV4-3 and TRBJ1-3; D is unresolved. The CDR3 sequence is 15 residues long. Germline V gives CDR1 LGHNA, CDR2 YSLEER. V was clipped by 0 bases and J by 0 bases, with 6 bases between them. The CDR3 DNA reads TGCGCCAGCAGCCAAGAGGCATACTCTGGAAACACCATATATTTT. The encoded protein is CASSQEAYSGNTIYF.

With respect to this clone: The identical CDR3 is also encoded by other nucleotide sequences in the sample. The chain joins TRBV28 to TRBJ2-1, with 10 bases matching TRBD2. In germline, CDR1 is MDHEN, CDR2 SYDVKM. V shed 5 bases, J shed 1 base, and the junction held 5 bases outside the gene matches. This CDR3 contains 16 residues. CDR3 protein: CASSTSGTRSYNEQFF. The CDR3 DNA reads TGTGCCAGCAGTACTAGCGGGACCCGGTCCTACAATGAGCAGTTCTTC.

This clone has a handful of counts. The rearrangement links TRBV7-9 to TRBJ2-1, with no clear D. The CDR3 extends over 16 amino acids. The ends were cut back, 4 bases at V and 3 bases at J, with 16 bases in the middle. Germline CDR1 and CDR2: SEHNR and FQNEAQ (reference sequence). CDR3 residues: CASSSSVRSGYNEQFF. CDR3 coding DNA: TGTGCCAGCAGCTCCTCTGTTAGGAGTGGCTACAATGAGCAGTTCTTC.

The V gene is TRBV4-3, the J gene TRBJ1-1; possible D gene TRBD1, 6 bases. Germline CDR1 LGHNA, CDR2 YSLEER. V was trimmed by 0 bases and J by 5 bases, leaving 10 bases between them. The CDR3 runs to 14 residues. CDR3 DNA sequence: TGCGCCAGCAGCCAAGATACAGGGAGTACTGAAGCTTTCTTT. It codes for CASSQDTGSTEAFF.

The J gene is TRBJ2-7, the V gene TRBV5-6; D is possibly TRBD1 (6 bases). This CDR3 has 16 residues. Germline CDR1 reads SGHDT; CDR2 reads YYEEEE. The V end was cut by 4 bases, the J end by 0 bases, with 17 bases between. CDR3 residues: CASSRRGIGGSYEQYV. In nucleotides, the CDR3 is TGTGCCAGCAGCCGAAGGGGGATTGGAGGCTCCTACGAGCAGTACGTC.

V gene TRBV27 combines with J gene TRBJ1-5; TRBD1 might be the D (5 bases). Germline V gives CDR1 MNHEY, CDR2 SMNVEV (reference sequence). V lost 5 bases and J 3 bases, leaving 29 bases between the germline ends. This CDR3 is 20 amino acids long. CDR3 coding DNA: TGTGCCAGCAGTCGCCACCGAGTGCGGGGCCTTAGAATTGTCAATCAGCCCCAGCATTTT. It codes for CASSRHRVRGLRIVNQPQHF.

This chain uses TRBV7-3 with TRBJ2-5; a possible D gene is TRBD2 (5 bases). CDR1 and CDR2 (germline): SGHTA, FQGTGA. This CDR3 has 13 residues. Trimming pared 0 bases from V and 3 bases from J, leaving 5 bases between. The CDR3 nucleotides read TGTGCCAGCAGCTTAACGAGGGAAGAGACCCAGTACTTC. It translates to CASSLTREETQYF. The variable domain in full, with the rest retrieved from reference TRBV7-3 and TRBJ2-5, is GAGVSQTPSNKVTEKGKYVELRCDPISGHTALYWYRQSLGQGPEFLIYFQGTGAADDSGLPNDRFFAVRPEGSVSTLKIQRTERGDSAVYLCASSLTREETQYFGPGTRLLVL.

The DNA of the CDR3 is TGTGCCAGCAGTTTAAAATCGGATTCACCCCTCCACTTT. It translates to CASSLKSDSPLHF. This chain uses TRBV12-3 or TRBV12-4 with TRBJ1-6; D is unclear. V gave up 2 bases and J gave up 8 bases, with 7 bases separating them. CDR3 length: 13 amino acids.

The chain combines TRBV27 with TRBJ1-1, with 8 bases lining up with TRBD1. Germline loops: CDR1 MNHEY, CDR2 SMNVEV (reference sequence). After removal of 8 bases from V and 4 bases from J, the junction contained 12 bases not matched to a gene. CDR3 length: 15 amino acids. CDR3 DNA sequence: TGTGCCAGCCGCATAGGGAGACAGGGGCCCACTGAAGCTTTCTTT. This translates into CASRIGRQGPTEAFF.

A few counts support this clone. The chain combines TRBV6-6 with TRBJ1-1; possible D gene TRBD1, 6 bases. CDR1 MNHNY and CDR2 SVGAGI come from the germline V gene (reference sequence). The CDR3 is 14 residues long. The V and J ends lost 5 bases and 5 bases respectively, with 15 bases between them. In DNA, the CDR3 is TGTGCCAGCAGTCAACAGGGTCCGGTAACTGAAGCTTTCTTT. Translation gives CASSQQGPVTEAFF.

The CDR3 region has the DNA TGTGCCAGCAGTTACGGTTCGGGACAGGGTTACTATGGCTACACCTTC. Its protein is CASSYGSGQGYYGYTF. The gene calls are TRBV6-2 or TRBV6-3 and TRBJ1-2; 9 nucleotides agree with TRBD1. Germline-derived CDR1 and CDR2 are MNHEY and SVGEGT. The junction had 7 bases not matched to a gene; V was cut back by 2 bases and J by 3 bases. The CDR3 consists of 16 residues.

The chain employs TRBV6-4 and TRBJ2-7; 12 bases map to TRBD2. V shed 6 bases and J 2 bases; nucleotides not matched to a gene: 5. The CDR3 sequence is 15 residues long. Germline CDR1 reads MRHNA; CDR2 reads SNTAGT. The CDR3: CASRIGLAGTYEQYV. DNA for the CDR3: TGTGCCAGCAGGATAGGACTAGCGGGGACCTACGAGCAGTACGTC.